The 25 T cell receptor beta chains in this list originate from one sample, sequenced in a study of blood T cell repertoires in COVID-19. Profiling relied on immunoSEQ multiplex PCR, and the TCRdb table lists in-frame clones only, not all of them. The sample lists around 58,000 clones; approximately 85% were seen once. Material for sequencing was peripheral blood. The receptors were sampled from a human donor in a cohort sampled during active COVID-19.

The rearrangement joins TRBV18 to TRBJ2-2; no firm D call. CDR3 size: 12 residues. Germline assignment: CDR1 KGHSH and CDR2 LQKENI. Trimming removed 3 bases at V and 5 bases at J, with 4 bases between. CDR3 in amino acids: CASSPRTGELFF. CDR3 in DNA: TGTGCCAGCTCACCGAGGACCGGGGAGCTGTTTTTT. Together with reference TRBV18 and TRBJ2-2, the CDR3 gives the full variable domain: NAGVMQNPRHLVRRRGQEARLRCSPMKGHSHVYWYRQLPEEGLKFMVYLQKENIIDESGMPKERFSAEFPKEGPSILRIQQVVRGDSAAYFCASSPRTGELFFGEGSRLTVL.

The CDR3 nucleotides read TGTGCCAGCAGCCAAGTACCCTACTCCTATAATTCACCCCTCCACTTT. Translating it yields CASSQVPYSYNSPLHF. This chain joins TRBV3-1 (or the pseudogene TRBV3-2) and TRBJ1-6; no clear D gene. Germline loops: CDR1 LGHDT, CDR2 YNNKEL (reference sequence). This CDR3 has 16 amino acids. Trimming took 1 base from V and 0 from J, leaving 7 bases between them.

The CDR3 DNA follows: TGCGCCAGCAGCTTGGGGACTCTGGGGGCCAACGTCCTGACTTTC. It is translated as CASSLGTLGANVLTF. The J gene is TRBJ2-6, the V gene TRBV5-1; D is possibly TRBD2 (5 bases). Per germline, CDR1 SGHRS and CDR2 YFSETQ. V shed 0 bases and J shed 4 bases, with 8 bases lying between them. CDR3 length equals 15 residues.

The chain joins TRBV7-9 to TRBJ2-7; TRBD2 matches at 8 bases. The trim removed 5 bases at V and 6 bases at J, leaving 9 bases unmatched. Germline values: CDR1 SEHNR, CDR2 FQNEAQ (reference sequence). This CDR3 has 14 residues. CDR3 sequence: CASSPGGGTFEQYF. CDR3 nucleotides: TGTGCCAGCAGCCCGGGGGGGGGAACTTTCGAGCAGTACTTC. Using reference TRBV7-9 and TRBJ2-7 for the parts outside the CDR3, the full variable domain is DTGVSQNPRHKITKRGQNVTFRCDPISEHNRLYWYRQTLGQGPEFLTYFQNEAQLEKSRLLSDRFSAERPKGSFSTLEIQRTEQGDSAMYLCASSPGGGTFEQYFGPGTRLTVT.

This sequence joins TRBV11-2 and TRBJ2-3; 9 nucleotides match TRBD1. The V gene end was trimmed by 6 bases and the J gene end by 4 bases; junction bases not matched to a gene: 8. Germline CDR1 reads SGHAT; CDR2 reads FQNNGV. The CDR3 has 15 residues. CDR3 coding DNA: TGTGCCAGCAGTCGAAGGACAGGGGAGGCAGATACGCAGTATTTT. It encodes CASSRRTGEADTQYF.

The rearrangement uses TRBV6-5 and TRBJ2-3, with D maybe TRBD2 (5 bases). This CDR3 is 15 amino acids long. The V gene's germline CDR1 is MNHEY and CDR2 SVGAGI. Trimming removed 0 bases from V and 3 bases from J, with 10 bases in between. The CDR3 DNA follows: TGTGCCAGCAGTTACTCGGGGAGAACGACAGATACGCAGTATTTT. It translates to CASSYSGRTTDTQYF.

The rearrangement joins TRBV6-5 to TRBJ1-2; 8 bases fit TRBD1. The CDR3 length is 15 residues. CDR1 and CDR2 from the germline V gene are MNHEY and SVGAGI. Unmatched junction bases numbered 7, after V lost 4 bases and J lost 3 bases. CDR3 region: CASSSPGTGDYGYTF. CDR3 nucleotides: TGTGCCAGCAGTTCACCCGGGACAGGAGACTATGGCTACACCTTC.

V and J are TRBV7-2 and TRBJ2-5; D gene uncertain. V lost 2 bases and J 1 base, leaving 8 bases between the germline ends. Germline V gene lookup returns CDR1 SGHTA and CDR2 FQGNSA. This CDR3 contains 14 residues. The CDR3 reads CASSLLASQETQYF. The CDR3 DNA sequence: TGTGCCAGCAGCTTATTGGCTAGCCAAGAGACCCAGTACTTC.

This clone was detected a few times. The J gene is TRBJ1-1, the V gene TRBV5-1; the match to TRBD1 covers 8 bases. Losses at the gene ends were 4 bases for V and 1 base for J; bases not matched to a gene: 3. The CDR3 length is 14 residues. From germline, CDR1 is SGHRS and CDR2 YFSETQ. In nucleotides, the CDR3 is TGCGCCAGCAGCCCGGACAGGGAGAACACTGAAGCTTTCTTT. Amino acid sequence: CASSPDRENTEAFF.

The V gene is TRBV18, the J gene TRBJ1-2, with 8 nucleotides matching TRBD1. This CDR3 has 13 residues. CDR1 and CDR2 (germline): KGHSH, LQKENI. The V segment lost 6 bases and the J segment 6 bases; nucleotides outside the gene matches: 6. Here the CDR3 DNA reads TGTGCCAGCTCGGTACAGGGGGACGATGGCTACACCTTC. Protein sequence: CASSVQGDDGYTF.

The chain uses TRBV6-5 and TRBJ2-3; TRBD1 matches at 10 bases. The V and J ends lost 5 bases and 9 bases, in that order; junction bases with no gene match: 2. The germline V gene has CDR1 MNHEY and CDR2 SVGAGI. The CDR3 contains 12 residues. The CDR3 protein is CASSTTGGTQYF. The CDR3 bases are TGTGCCAGCAGTACGACAGGGGGCACGCAGTATTTT.

V gene TRBV5-5 combines with J gene TRBJ2-3, with 9 positions matching TRBD2. This CDR3 contains 15 residues. Germline CDR1 and CDR2: SGHKS and YYEKEE (reference sequence). V dropped 4 bases and J dropped 8; count of bases not matched to a gene: 11. The CDR3 DNA sequence: TGTGCCAGCAGCCTTTCTAGCGGGGACAGTGGTACGCAGTATTTT. Protein sequence: CASSLSSGDSGTQYF.

The chain carries TRBV7-9 and TRBJ2-2; 9 nucleotides line up with TRBD1. CDR1 SEHNR and CDR2 FQNEAQ come from the germline V gene (reference sequence). The CDR3 runs 15 residues. V gave up 5 bases and J gave up 6 bases; unmatched junction bases: 7. The CDR3 bases are TGTGCCAGCAGCCCCGGACAGGGGATCGCCGGGGAGCTGTTTTTT. Protein: CASSPGQGIAGELFF.

This clone was seen only a few times. This chain links TRBV7-9 with TRBJ2-7; TRBD1 matches 9 bases. CDR1 is SEHNR and CDR2 is FQNEAQ in the germline V gene (reference sequence). The CDR3 has 16 amino acids. The trim removed 1 base at V and 6 bases at J, leaving 10 bases unmatched. The CDR3 DNA reads as TGTGCCAGCAGCTTAGGGTCGACAGGGGGGACTGTCGAGCAGTACTTC. Translation: CASSLGSTGGTVEQYF.

V gene TRBV6-1 combines with J gene TRBJ1-2; D is undetermined. Trimming took off 3 bases at V and 3 bases at J, with 8 bases between the two ends. The CDR3 has 13 amino acids. Germline CDR1 is MNHNS and CDR2 is SASEGT. CDR3 sequence: CASSDVSYYGYTF. The CDR3 nucleotides are TGTGCCAGCAGTGACGTGTCGTACTATGGCTACACCTTC.

The chain combines TRBV7-8 with TRBJ2-3; 9 positions match TRBD1. CDR1 and CDR2 from the germline V gene are SGHVS and FQNEAQ. V trimming: 4 bases; J trimming: 1 base; junction bases outside the gene matches: 6. The length of the CDR3 is 16 residues. CDR3 bases: TGTGCCAGCAGCTCCTACAGGGGGCTGGGCACAGATACGCAGTATTTT. It translates to CASSSYRGLGTDTQYF. The variable domain in full, with the rest retrieved from reference TRBV7-8 and TRBJ2-3, is GAGVSQSPRYKVAKRGQDVALRCDPISGHVSLFWYQQALGQGPEFLTYFQNEAQLDKSGLPSDRFFAERPEGSVSTLKIQRTQQEDSAVYLCASSSYRGLGTDTQYFGPGTRLTVL.

The V call is TRBV3-1 (or the pseudogene TRBV3-2), the J call TRBJ1-1; D is unclear. Germline CDR1 and CDR2: LGHDT and YNNKEL (reference sequence). The CDR3 extends over 14 amino acids. Trimming cost V 3 bases and J 7 bases, with 15 bases left between them. The CDR3 nucleotides read TGTGCCAGCAGCCAGGACTTGGAGTGGGGTGAAGCTTTCTTT. Protein product: CASSQDLEWGEAFF.

The chain couples TRBV18 to TRBJ2-2; TRBD1 is a possible D gene (6 bases). V shed 3 bases and J shed 4 bases, with 12 bases lying between them. The CDR3 runs to 15 residues. In germline, CDR1 is KGHSH, CDR2 LQKENI. CDR3 nucleotide sequence: TGTGCCAGCTCACCTTGGACAGAGACCACCGGGGAGCTGTTTTTT. It is translated as CASSPWTETTGELFF.

V is TRBV4-3 and J is TRBJ2-1; the match to TRBD2 covers 11 bases. V shed 4 bases, J shed 6 bases, and the junction held 14 bases outside the gene matches. CDR3 size: 18 residues. CDR1 and CDR2 (germline): LGHNA, YSLEER. The CDR3 region has the DNA TGCGCCAGCAGCCCCCTGAGCCCTAGCGGGGGGAAGGGCAATGAGCAGTTCTTC. Its protein product is CASSPLSPSGGKGNEQFF.

The rearrangement joins TRBV6-5 to TRBJ1-3; D unresolved. Looked up from germline, CDR1 is MNHEY and CDR2 is SVGAGI. Trimming stripped 4 bases from V and 8 bases from J, with 6 bases between. CDR3 size: 11 residues. CDR3: CASSSRYTIYF. CDR3 sequence (DNA): TGTGCCAGCAGTTCCCGGTACACCATATATTTT.

This chain joins TRBV3-1 (or the pseudogene TRBV3-2) and TRBJ2-2; the match to TRBD2 covers 7 bases. This CDR3 is 16 amino acids long. The J segment lost 1 base and the V segment lost 8 bases, leaving 10 bases of the junction unmatched. Germline CDR1 LGHDT, CDR2 YNNKEL (reference sequence). Here the CDR3 reads CASVPQGRENTGELFF. For the CDR3, the DNA is TGTGCCAGCGTACCCCAAGGGAGGGAGAACACCGGGGAGCTGTTTTTT.

This chain uses TRBV18 with TRBJ2-6; the D gene is possibly TRBD1 (5 bases). Germline CDR1 and CDR2: KGHSH and LQKENI. V lost 5 bases and J lost 0, with 11 bases in between. The CDR3 runs 16 residues. CDR3 amino acids: CASSSTEASGANVLTF. CDR3 nucleotides: TGTGCCAGCTCATCGACAGAAGCCTCTGGGGCCAACGTCCTGACTTTC.

There are a few counts of this clone. The chain links TRBV21-1 to TRBJ1-5. TRBV21-1 is shown as a pseudogene. The CDR3 contains 13 residues. CDR3 protein: CASTRRGNQPQHF. Here the CDR3 DNA reads TGTGCCAGCACCCGTCGGGGGAACCAGCCCCAGCATTTT.

There are a few counts of this clone. The chain is built from TRBV11-2 and TRBJ2-3, with D perhaps matching TRBD2 (5 bases). Germline assignment: CDR1 SGHAT and CDR2 FQNNGV. The V end lost 5 bases, the J end lost 4 bases, and 10 bases lay between the germline ends. The CDR3 has 13 amino acids. The CDR3 nucleotides are TGTGCCAGCAGCCCGGACTTTCCAGATACGCAGTATTTT. Translation: CASSPDFPDTQYF.

The rearrangement links TRBV6-4 to TRBJ1-2; 10 positions agree with TRBD1. Germline V lookup: CDR1 MRHNA, CDR2 SNTAGT. There are 15 residues in the CDR3. With 0 bases clipped from V and 6 bases from J, the junction kept 4 bases outside the gene matches. The CDR3 nucleotides read TGTGCCAGCAGTGACTCCGGGACAGGGGTGAATGGCTACACCTTC. Protein: CASSDSGTGVNGYTF.